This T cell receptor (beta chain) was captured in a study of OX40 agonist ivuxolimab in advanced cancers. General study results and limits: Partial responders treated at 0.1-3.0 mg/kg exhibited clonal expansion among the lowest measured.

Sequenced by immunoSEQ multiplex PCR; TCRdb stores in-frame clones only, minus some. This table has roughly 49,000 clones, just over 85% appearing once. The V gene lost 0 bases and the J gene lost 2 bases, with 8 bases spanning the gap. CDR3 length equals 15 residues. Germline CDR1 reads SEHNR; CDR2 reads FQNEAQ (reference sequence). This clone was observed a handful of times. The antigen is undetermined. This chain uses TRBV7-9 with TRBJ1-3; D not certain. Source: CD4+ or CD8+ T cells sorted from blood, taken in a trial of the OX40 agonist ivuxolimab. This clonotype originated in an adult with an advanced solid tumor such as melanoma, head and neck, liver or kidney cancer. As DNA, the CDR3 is TGTGCCAGCAGCTTAGCGGTCTCCCCTGGAAACACCATATATTTT. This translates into CASSLAVSPGNTIYF.